This T cell receptor beta chain was sequenced for a study of T-cell reconstitution after alpha-beta-depleted transplantation in children. On this clonotype: Its target is unknown.

Study-wide points: Several hundred graft clones that had expanded were reportedly the source of alpha-beta T cells about two months after transplant.

As it was prepared, the TCRbeta library received unique molecular identifiers. TCRdb re-derived calls from the PCR reads in MiXCR, one entry per CDR3 protein. There are a few hundred thousand distinct CDR3 sequences in the sample; 20% to 30% occur only once, and about 2.6% lies in the top ten. The source of this sequence is a girl aged 2 to 9 with Fanconi anemia, due to receive a stem cell transplant. Here the sequenced sample was PBMCs, taken before TCRalphabeta/CD19-depleted stem cell transplant.

The CDR3 loop is CASSRIPDTQYF. Here the CDR3 DNA reads TGCGCCAGCAGCCGCATCCCAGATACGCAGTATTTT. The chain uses TRBV5-1 and TRBJ2-3; D is ambiguous. Trimming took off 4 bases at V and 4 bases at J, with 7 bases between the two ends. CDR1 and CDR2 (germline): SGHRS, YFSETQ. The CDR3 has 12 amino acids.